This T cell receptor beta chain appears in the sequencing data of a study of T cells in Graves' hyperthyroidism and ophthalmopathy. J was trimmed by 9 bases and V by 5 bases; bases with no gene match: 17. Looked up from germline, CDR1 is SGHVS and CDR2 is FQNEAQ. CDR3 length equals 16 residues. Amplified TCR beta CDR3 regions derived from RNA transcripts. RT-PCR in the first round (using the HTBI primer set) targeted the TCR CDR3. TCRdb reprocessed the multiplex PCR reads via MiXCR and lists one record per CDR3 protein. The repertoire holds 250,000 to 300,000 distinct CDR3 sequences, with 15% to 20% as singletons.

This sequence was found in an older woman with Graves' ophthalmopathy. The sequenced material came from blood. The chain recombines TRBV7-8 with TRBJ1-1; the match to TRBD1 covers 8 bases. The CDR3 reads CASSQWQGAPDKQAFF. CDR3 nucleotide sequence: TGTGCCAGCAGCCAATGGCAGGGGGCCCCAGATAAACAAGCTTTCTTT.